This T cell receptor (beta chain) was captured by sequencing in a study of blood T cell repertoires in COVID-19. CDR1 and CDR2 (germline): MNHEY, SMNVEV (reference sequence). The CDR3 spans 14 residues. Trimming took off 4 bases at V and 6 bases at J, with 16 bases between the two ends. TCRdb's copy holds only in-frame clones and misses some; the assay was immunoSEQ multiplex PCR. The table records 65,000 to 80,000 clones, about 81% of them present only once. The chain carries TRBV27 and TRBJ2-7; tentative D call: TRBD2 (6 bases). The receptor comes from a human donor in a cohort sampled during active COVID-19. The sample was peripheral blood. The CDR3 reads CASSYGTGATEQYF. DNA for the CDR3: TGTGCCAGCAGTTACGGGACTGGTGCTACCGAGCAGTACTTC.